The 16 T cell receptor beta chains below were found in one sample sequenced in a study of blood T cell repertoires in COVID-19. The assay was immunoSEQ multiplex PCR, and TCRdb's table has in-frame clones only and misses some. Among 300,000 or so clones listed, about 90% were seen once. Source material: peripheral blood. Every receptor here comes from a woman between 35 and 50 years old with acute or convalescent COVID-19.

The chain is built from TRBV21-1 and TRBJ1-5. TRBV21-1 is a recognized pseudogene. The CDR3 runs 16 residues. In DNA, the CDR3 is TGTGCCAGCAGCAAATACCACGCGGCTAGCAATCAGCCCCAGCATTTT. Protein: CASSKYHAASNQPQHF.

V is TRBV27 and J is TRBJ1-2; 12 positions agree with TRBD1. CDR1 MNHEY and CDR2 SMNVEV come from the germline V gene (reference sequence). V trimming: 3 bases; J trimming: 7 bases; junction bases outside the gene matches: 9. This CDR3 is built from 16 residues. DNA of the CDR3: TGTGCCAGCAGTTTGGGGACAGGGGGCATGACGGGTGGCTACACCTTC. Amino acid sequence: CASSLGTGGMTGGYTF.

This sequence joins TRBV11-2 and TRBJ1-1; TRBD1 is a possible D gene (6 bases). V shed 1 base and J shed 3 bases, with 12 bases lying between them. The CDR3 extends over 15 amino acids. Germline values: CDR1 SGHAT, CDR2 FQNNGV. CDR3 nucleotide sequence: TGTGCCAGCAGCTTAGTTATTAAGGGGGACACTGAAGCTTTCTTT. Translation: CASSLVIKGDTEAFF. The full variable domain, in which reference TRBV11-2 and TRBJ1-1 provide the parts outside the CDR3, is EAGVAQSPRYKIIEKRQSVAFWCNPISGHATLYWYQQILGQGPKLLIQFQNNGVVDDSQLPKDRFSAERLKGVDSTLKIQPAKLEDSAVYLCASSLVIKGDTEAFFGQGTRLTVV.

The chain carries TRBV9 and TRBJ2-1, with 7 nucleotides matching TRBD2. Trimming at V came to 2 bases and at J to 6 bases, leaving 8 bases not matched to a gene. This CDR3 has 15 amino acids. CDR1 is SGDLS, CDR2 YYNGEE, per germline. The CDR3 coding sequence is TGTGCCAGCAGCGTGGGGGGGAACGGACTCAATGAGCAGTTCTTC. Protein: CASSVGGNGLNEQFF.

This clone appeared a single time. CDR3 nucleotides: TGCGCCAGCAGCCAGACAGTCCTAGGCACAGATACGCAGTATTTT. Protein product: CASSQTVLGTDTQYF. The chain recombines TRBV4-1 with TRBJ2-3, with D possibly being TRBD1 (5 bases). V lost 3 bases and J lost 1, with 11 bases in between. This CDR3 region has 15 residues. CDR1 is MGHRA, CDR2 YSYEKL, per germline.

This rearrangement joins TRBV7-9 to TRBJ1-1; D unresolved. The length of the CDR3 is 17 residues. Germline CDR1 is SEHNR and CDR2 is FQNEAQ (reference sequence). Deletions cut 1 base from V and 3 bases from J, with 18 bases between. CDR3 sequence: CASSLVDLRGRDTEAFF. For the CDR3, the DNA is TGTGCCAGCAGCTTAGTGGACTTGCGAGGGAGGGACACTGAAGCTTTCTTT.

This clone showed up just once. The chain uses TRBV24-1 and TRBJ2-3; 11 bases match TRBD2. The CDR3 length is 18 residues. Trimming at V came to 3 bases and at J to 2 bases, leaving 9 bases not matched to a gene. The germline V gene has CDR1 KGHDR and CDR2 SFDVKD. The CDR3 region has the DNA TGTGCCACCAGTGATACCTTAGCGGGGGGGCTTGACACAGATACGCAGTATTTT. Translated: CATSDTLAGGLDTDTQYF.

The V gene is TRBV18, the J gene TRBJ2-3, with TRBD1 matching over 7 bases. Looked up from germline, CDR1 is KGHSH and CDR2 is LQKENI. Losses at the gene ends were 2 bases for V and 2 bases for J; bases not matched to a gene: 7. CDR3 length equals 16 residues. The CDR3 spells CASSPKGTDPTDTQYF. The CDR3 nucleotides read TGTGCCAGCTCACCAAAGGGGACAGATCCCACAGATACGCAGTATTTT.

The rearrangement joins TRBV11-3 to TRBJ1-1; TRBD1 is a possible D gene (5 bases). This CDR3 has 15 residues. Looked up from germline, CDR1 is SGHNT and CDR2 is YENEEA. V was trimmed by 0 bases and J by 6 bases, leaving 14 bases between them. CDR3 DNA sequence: TGTGCCAGCAGCTTAGAACCGGGGGTAGGCGCTGAAGCTTTCTTT. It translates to CASSLEPGVGAEAFF.

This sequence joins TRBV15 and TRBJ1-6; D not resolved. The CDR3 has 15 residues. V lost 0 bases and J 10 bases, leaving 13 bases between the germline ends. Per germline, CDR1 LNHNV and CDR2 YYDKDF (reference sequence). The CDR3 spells CATSRDRGGPSPLHF. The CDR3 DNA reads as TGTGCCACCAGCAGAGATCGAGGAGGGCCCTCACCCCTCCACTTT. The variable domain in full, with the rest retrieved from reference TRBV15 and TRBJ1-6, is DAMVIQNPRYQVTQFGKPVTLSCSQTLNHNVMYWYQQKSSQAPKLLFHYYDKDFNNEADTPDNFQSRRPNTSFCFLDIRSPGLGDTAMYLCATSRDRGGPSPLHFGNGTRLTVT.

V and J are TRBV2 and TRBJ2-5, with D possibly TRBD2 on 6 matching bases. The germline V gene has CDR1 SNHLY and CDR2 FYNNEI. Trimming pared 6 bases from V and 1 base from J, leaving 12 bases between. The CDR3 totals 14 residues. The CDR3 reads CASRGRGSQETQYF. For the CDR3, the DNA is TGTGCCAGCAGGGGGCGGGGTAGCCAAGAGACCCAGTACTTC.

The CDR3 nucleotides read TGCGCCAGCAGCACCGGACCGGGACAGGGGGAGCAAGAGACCCAGTACTTC. This gives the protein CASSTGPGQGEQETQYF. The rearrangement links TRBV5-1 to TRBJ2-5, with 11 bases aligning to TRBD1. The CDR3 runs 17 residues. CDR1 is SGHRS, CDR2 YFSETQ, per germline. J gave up 2 bases and V 4 bases, and 10 bases lay outside the gene matches.

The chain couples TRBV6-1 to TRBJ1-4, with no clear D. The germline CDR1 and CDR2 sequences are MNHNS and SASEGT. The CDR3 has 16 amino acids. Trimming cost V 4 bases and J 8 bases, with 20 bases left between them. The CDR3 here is CASSVRFDTGAEKLFF. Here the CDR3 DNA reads TGTGCCAGCAGTGTTCGTTTCGACACTGGCGCAGAAAAACTGTTTTTT.

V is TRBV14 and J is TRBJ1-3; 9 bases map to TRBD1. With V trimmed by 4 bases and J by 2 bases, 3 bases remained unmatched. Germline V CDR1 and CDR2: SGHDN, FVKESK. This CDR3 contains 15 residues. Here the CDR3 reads CASSLTGGPGNTIYF. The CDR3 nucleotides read TGTGCCAGCAGCCTTACAGGGGGCCCTGGAAACACCATATATTTT. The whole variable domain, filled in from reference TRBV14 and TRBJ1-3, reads EAGVTQFPSHSVIEKGQTVTLRCDPISGHDNLYWYRRVMGKEIKFLLHFVKESKQDESGMPNNRFLAERTGGTYSTLKVQPAELEDSGVYFCASSLTGGPGNTIYFGEGSWLTVV.

CDR3 amino acids: CASSLTRDSSGYTF. The DNA of the CDR3 is TGCGCCAGCAGTCTAACCCGGGATTCAAGCGGCTACACCTTC. The V gene is TRBV4-1, the J gene TRBJ1-2; D ambiguous. Trimming left V 6 bases short and J 8 bases short, with 19 bases between. The length of the CDR3 is 14 residues. Germline CDR1 MGHRA, CDR2 YSYEKL.

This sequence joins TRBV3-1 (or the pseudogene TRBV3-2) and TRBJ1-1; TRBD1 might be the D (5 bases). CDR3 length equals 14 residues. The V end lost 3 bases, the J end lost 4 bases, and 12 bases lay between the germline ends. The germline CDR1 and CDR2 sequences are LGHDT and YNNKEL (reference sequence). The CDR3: CASSHGTGGTEAFF. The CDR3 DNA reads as TGTGCCAGCAGCCACGGAACGGGGGGCACTGAAGCTTTCTTT.